This TCR beta chain is from a study of T cells after yellow fever vaccination. Findings and limits, study-wide: Reappearance after the booster was observed for most primary-vaccination clones (roughly 95% CD4, less than 90% CD8). Clonotypes appearing in both CD4 and CD8 compartments existed, and their share was small. The secondary response was weaker but peaked faster, day 5 versus 15.

Notes on this clonotype: Its matching antigen is unknown.

The CDR3 loop spans 14 amino acids. V shed 3 bases and J shed 2 bases, with 10 bases lying between them. CDR1 and CDR2 (germline): SGDLS, YYNGEE. Template switching with 5'RACE generated the TCR cDNA and added a universal primer site and UMIs. Each CDR3 protein is one row after TCRdb ran MiXCR on the 5' RACE reads. This table has a few hundred thousand distinct CDR3 sequences, 6.9% appearing once. The clonotype was recovered from a man younger than 45 who received the YFV17D yellow fever vaccine. The specimen was CD4+ T cells sorted from PBMCs, collected 15 days after the yellow fever booster vaccination. This chain connects TRBV9 to TRBJ2-3, with a weak D call TRBD1 (6 bases). CDR3 coding DNA: TGTGCCAGCAGCGCTGGGGACAACACAGATACGCAGTATTTT. Its protein is CASSAGDNTDTQYF.